What follows are 5 T cell receptor beta chains derived from one specimen sequenced in a study of CD8+ T cells in alopecia areata. Treatment: oral pan-JAK inhibitor, 5-10 mg twice daily. Sequencing used cDNA as its template, made by extracting RNA and reverse transcribing it. Some clones are missing from TCRdb's copy, which holds only in-frame ones; the method was immunoSEQ multiplex PCR. The table lists 180,000 or so clones, approximately 55% of them singletons. Sequencing used CD8+ T cells sorted from blood, obtained at week 24, from a patient treated with tofacitinib. These receptors were taken from a human donor with alopecia areata.

The genes are TRBV4-3 and TRBJ2-1, with 7 bases lining up with TRBD2. CDR1 is LGHNA and CDR2 is YSLEER in the germline V gene. The CDR3 is 17 residues long. After removal of 0 bases from V and 2 bases from J, the junction contained 7 bases not matched to a gene. The CDR3 bases are TGCGCCAGCAGCCAAGATTCAGCGGCGGGGGCCTACAATGAGCAGTTCTTC. Translation gives CASSQDSAAGAYNEQFF.

There are a few counts of this clone. The chain is built from TRBV11-2 and TRBJ2-7; TRBD2 agrees at 7 bases. The CDR3 runs to 16 residues. The trim removed 5 bases at V and 3 bases at J, leaving 13 bases unmatched. The germline V gene encodes CDR1 SGHAT and CDR2 FQNNGV. CDR3 DNA: TGTGCCAGCAGCCCGCAAGGGTCTAGCGGCCTCTACGAGCAGTACTTC. Translated, it gives CASSPQGSSGLYEQYF.

This chain links TRBV6-1 with TRBJ2-4, with D perhaps TRBD2 (5 bases). From germline, CDR1 is MNHNS and CDR2 SASEGT. The CDR3 runs 19 residues. Trimming removed 3 bases at V and 2 bases at J, with 23 bases between. The CDR3 nucleotides are TGTGCCAGCAGTGATAGCCCTAGCCAACCCCCAGAAACCAAAAACATTCAGTACTTC. Translation: CASSDSPSQPPETKNIQYF.

The chain is built from TRBV4-1 and TRBJ1-5, with D maybe TRBD1 (6 bases). V lost 5 bases and J 5 bases, leaving 13 bases between the germline ends. Germline V gene lookup returns CDR1 MGHRA and CDR2 YSYEKL. The CDR3 runs to 14 residues. The CDR3 coding sequence is TGCGCCAGCAGCTTAAGACAGGAAGATCAGCCCCAGCATTTT. It encodes CASSLRQEDQPQHF.

A few counts support this clone. This chain connects TRBV30 to TRBJ2-7; D is unresolved. Trimming pared 1 base from V and 0 bases from J, leaving 7 bases between. Germline CDR1 reads GTSNPN; CDR2 reads SVGIG (reference sequence). CDR3 length: 13 residues. The CDR3 here is CAWSDSNSYEQYF. The CDR3 DNA is TGTGCCTGGAGTGACAGCAACTCCTACGAGCAGTACTTC. Combining the CDR3 with reference TRBV30 and TRBJ2-7 gives the whole variable domain SQTIHQWPATLVQPVGSPLSLECTVEGTSNPNLYWYRQAAGRGLQLLFYSVGIGQISSEVPQNLSASRPQDRQFILSSKKLLLSDSGFYLCAWSDSNSYEQYFGPGTRLTVT.